The T cell receptor beta chain described here comes from a study of regulatory T cells in long-lasting Graves disease. Germline V gene sequence: CDR1 SGHDT, CDR2 YYEEEE. The trim removed 0 bases at V and 4 bases at J, leaving 3 bases unmatched. The CDR3 loop spans 16 amino acids. With iRepertoire HTBI primers and Arm-PCR of CDR3 regions, TCR beta libraries were built. Using its own MiXCR run on the multiplex PCR reads, TCRdb lists one record per CDR3 protein. This table holds 600,000 to 650,000 distinct CDR3 sequences, about 15% found once. Time point defined: newly diagnosed GD, antithyroid drugs for less than 3 months. Preparation of the TCR library used RNA extracted from PBMCs. These sequences were also reported in another study, on T cells in Graves' hyperthyroidism and ophthalmopathy.

This specimen consisted of peripheral blood mononuclear cells (PBMCs), obtained at new diagnosis, from a patient treated with antithyroid drugs. The chain has TRBV5-6 and TRBJ2-1; TRBD2 aligns across 11 bases. The receptor was derived from a young woman with Graves disease. The CDR3 bases are TGTGCCAGCAGCTTGGCCCGACTAGCGGGGTACAATGAGCAGTTCTTC. Encoded protein: CASSLARLAGYNEQFF.